The 28 T cell receptor beta chains given below trace back to one sample, sequenced in a study of blood T cells in healthy people across ages. Next came a second PCR, run for about 7 to 12 cycles, which used a sample-barcoded 5' primer along with a J-beta primer mix. TCRdb reanalysed the 5' RACE reads using MiXCR and keeps one entry per CDR3 protein. This sample has about 1.6 million distinct CDR3 sequences, with about 32% found just once. The sequenced sample was blood. The receptors stem from a woman aged 25 to 39 in good health.

On this clonotype itself: At one boundary the junction diverges from the germline segment, which might be a read error. The V gene is TRBV5-6, the J gene TRBJ2-1; a possible D gene is TRBD1 (6 bases). This CDR3 comprises 13 residues. Germline assignment: CDR1 SGHDT and CDR2 YYEEEE. CDR3 region: CAGSLDSYNEQFF. CDR3 bases: TGTGCCGGCAGCTTGGACAGCTACAATGAGCAGTTCTTC.

This CDR3 is CASSEIWTYSNQPQHF. CDR3 sequence (DNA): TGTGCCAGCAGTGAAATTTGGACCTATAGCAATCAGCCCCAGCATTTT. This rearrangement joins TRBV6-1 to TRBJ1-5, with D unclear. Germline V gives CDR1 MNHNS, CDR2 SASEGT. V was pared by 2 bases and J by 0 bases, with 11 bases between. The CDR3 runs 16 residues.

The chain is built from TRBV2 and TRBJ1-6, with D hard to call. The CDR3 has 11 residues. CDR1 is SNHLY, CDR2 FYNNEI, per germline. V lost 8 bases and J 13 bases, leaving 12 bases between the germline ends. CDR3 loop: CASSPSMPLHF. The CDR3 nucleotides are TGTGCCAGCTCCCCTAGTATGCCCCTCCACTTT. Full variable domain (remainder filled in from reference TRBV2 and TRBJ1-6): EPEVTQTPSHQVTQMGQEVILRCVPISNHLYFYWYRQILGQKVEFLVSFYNNEISEKSEIFDDQFSVERPDGSNFTLKIRSTKLEDSAMYFCASSPSMPLHFGNGTRLTVT.

This clonotype showed up just a few times. The chain employs TRBV4-2 and TRBJ2-3; 7 positions agree with TRBD2. The CDR3 spans 17 residues. V dropped 8 bases and J dropped 0; count of bases not matched to a gene: 14. CDR1 and CDR2 from the germline V gene are LGHNA and YNFKEQ. The CDR3 region has the DNA TGTGCCAGCCGCCCCGCTAGCGGAACACCTAGCACAGATACGCAGTATTTT. This gives the protein CASRPASGTPSTDTQYF.

This clonotype was observed a single time. This chain joins TRBV28 and TRBJ2-4; 8 nucleotides align to TRBD1. The better agreement between TRBJ2-7 and the DNA end casts doubt on the J call. This CDR3 has 14 residues. From germline, CDR1 is MDHEN and CDR2 SYDVKM. The CDR3 region has the DNA TGTGCCAGCAGGCGGCAGGGGGCTAGATACGAGCAGTACTTC. It encodes CASRRQGARYEQYF.

The rearrangement links TRBV21-1 to TRBJ2-4. TRBV21-1 is reported as a pseudogene. The CDR3 has 19 residues. Here the CDR3 reads CASNSTAWIRPLGKNIQYF. The CDR3 DNA is TGTGCCAGCAACTCAACTGCATGGATTAGACCCTTGGGCAAAAACATTCAGTACTTC.

The chain carries TRBV10-3 and TRBJ1-3; D possibly corresponds to TRBD1 (5 bases). V gave up 0 bases and J gave up 0 bases, with 9 bases separating them. CDR1 and CDR2 from the germline V gene are ENHRY and SYGVKD. The CDR3 spans 16 residues. CDR3 loop: CAISESQGLSGNTIYF. Here the CDR3 DNA reads TGTGCCATCAGTGAGTCGCAGGGTCTCTCTGGAAACACCATATATTTT.

This clonotype was seen at least ten times. This chain joins TRBV29-1 and TRBJ2-5; a weak D match, TRBD1 (5 bases). Trimming took off 6 bases at V and 3 bases at J, with 11 bases between the two ends. The germline CDR1 and CDR2 sequences are SQVTM and ANQGSEA. The CDR3 sequence is 12 residues long. CDR3 sequence: CSVDSDEETQYF. CDR3 nucleotides: TGCAGCGTAGACAGTGACGAAGAGACCCAGTACTTC.

The chain is built from TRBV20-1 and TRBJ2-4, with D tentatively TRBD2 (6 bases). CDR1 is DFQATT and CDR2 is SNEGSKA in the germline V gene (reference sequence). CDR3 length: 15 residues. Trimming left V 6 bases short and J 0 bases short, with 15 bases between. CDR3 in amino acids: CSAGGIPGAKNIQYF. CDR3 coding DNA: TGCAGTGCGGGCGGGATCCCTGGAGCCAAAAACATTCAGTACTTC.

The V gene is TRBV5-1, the J gene TRBJ2-1; D is possibly TRBD2 (6 bases). V shed 4 bases and J shed 8 bases, with 13 bases lying between them. Germline CDR1 SGHRS, CDR2 YFSETQ. This CDR3 has 13 residues. The CDR3 DNA is TGCGCCAGCAGCCCCCTAGCGCGGGATGAGCAGTTCTTC. Residues: CASSPLARDEQFF.

Concerning this clonotype itself: A junction boundary mismatches the germline segment, possibly from a read error. J is TRBJ2-3 and V is TRBV10-3; D ambiguous. The CDR3 loop spans 12 amino acids. Germline V gene lookup returns CDR1 ENHRY and CDR2 SYGVKD. The CDR3 region is CASSGDPDTQYF. The CDR3 DNA sequence: TGTGCCAGCAGTGGTGACCCAGATACGCAGTATTTT.

CDR3 region: CASNPREGTEAFF. Here the CDR3 DNA reads TGCGCCAGCAACCCAAGGGAGGGGACTGAAGCTTTCTTT. J is TRBJ1-1 and V is TRBV5-1; D may be TRBD1 (5 bases). The V gene lost 6 bases and the J gene lost 5 bases, with 14 bases spanning the gap. CDR1 is SGHRS and CDR2 is YFSETQ in the germline V gene. CDR3 length equals 13 residues.

J is TRBJ2-3 and V is TRBV3-1; 12 bases agree with TRBD2. Trimming took 5 bases from V and 7 from J; bases not matched to a gene: 7. The CDR3 runs to 15 residues. Germline V gene data show CDR1 as LGHDT and CDR2 as YNNKEL (reference sequence). Here the CDR3 DNA reads TGTGCCAGCAGCTCTGGACTAGCGGGGCAAAATACGCAGTATTTT. It encodes CASSSGLAGQNTQYF.

A few counts support this clonotype. CDR3 amino acids: CASSLTLAGNEQFF. In nucleotides, the CDR3 is TGTGCCAGCAGCTTGACACTAGCGGGCAATGAGCAGTTCTTC. The chain links TRBV11-2 to TRBJ2-1; 9 bases match TRBD2. Germline lookup yields CDR1 SGHAT and CDR2 FQNNGV. The junction had 3 bases not matched to a gene; V was cut back by 3 bases and J by 6 bases. The CDR3 totals 14 residues.

The gene calls are TRBV6-5 and TRBJ2-3, with 14 bases matching TRBD2. CDR1 and CDR2 from the germline V gene are MNHEY and SVGAGI. CDR3 size: 17 residues. Unmatched junction bases numbered 6, after V lost 5 bases and J lost 2 bases. CDR3 sequence: CASSTGTSGSPTDTQYF. CDR3 in DNA: TGTGCCAGCAGTACTGGGACTAGCGGGAGTCCCACAGATACGCAGTATTTT.

The rearrangement joins TRBV10-3 to TRBJ1-2; D gene ambiguous. Trimming took off 4 bases at V and 8 bases at J, with 11 bases between the two ends. The germline gives CDR1 ENHRY, CDR2 SYGVKD. This CDR3 has 12 amino acids. CDR3: CAISVLLGGYTF. The CDR3 bases are TGTGCCATCAGTGTTCTCCTAGGGGGCTACACCTTC.

This clonotype was detected only once. This sequence joins TRBV6-6 and TRBJ2-7; D remains unclear. The CDR3 contains 14 residues. Germline values: CDR1 MNHNY, CDR2 SVGAGI (reference sequence). V was cut by 6 bases and J by 6 bases, with 18 bases left in between. CDR3 in DNA: TGTGCCAGCAGGTACGACTTCCGAGCTTCCGAGCAGTACTTC. This codes for CASRYDFRASEQYF.

J is TRBJ2-1 and V is TRBV2; 15 nucleotides align to TRBD2. CDR1 and CDR2 from the germline V gene are SNHLY and FYNNEI. J was trimmed by 10 bases and V by 8 bases; bases with no gene match: 9. This CDR3 spans 15 amino acids. CDR3 sequence: CASAREGLAGGEQFF. CDR3 sequence (DNA): TGTGCCAGCGCAAGGGAGGGACTAGCGGGAGGAGAGCAGTTCTTC.

Points on this clonotype: This likely comes from a read error, as the CDR3 has no conserved phenylalanine or tryptophan at its end. This rearrangement joins TRBV12-3 or TRBV12-4 to TRBJ1-2; D ambiguous. The CDR3 has 15 residues. V was trimmed by 4 bases and J by 1 base, leaving 13 bases between them. CDR3 region: CASSSGVLGNYGYTC. As DNA, the CDR3 is TGTGCCAGCAGTTCGGGTGTCCTCGGTAACTATGGCTACACCTGC.

The chain couples TRBV6-5 to TRBJ1-2; D gene unclear. The CDR3 has 15 amino acids. V was pared by 2 bases and J by 3 bases, with 13 bases between. Germline values: CDR1 MNHEY, CDR2 SVGAGI. The CDR3 DNA is TGTGCCAGCAGTTACCGGGTCGGCGCATACTATGGCTACACCTTC. Protein: CASSYRVGAYYGYTF.

This clonotype has more than one count but fewer than ten. The J gene is TRBJ2-1, the V gene TRBV3-1; TRBD2 is a possible D gene (5 bases). Trimming removed 0 bases from V and 0 bases from J, with 9 bases in between. This CDR3 spans 16 amino acids. Germline V gene lookup returns CDR1 LGHDT and CDR2 YNNKEL (reference sequence). CDR3 sequence reads: CASSQDGVSSYNEQFF. Here the CDR3 DNA reads TGTGCCAGCAGCCAAGACGGGGTAAGCTCCTACAATGAGCAGTTCTTC.

This clonotype was detected a few times. The chain joins TRBV4-1 to TRBJ2-3; 11 bases map to TRBD2. The V gene's germline CDR1 is MGHRA and CDR2 YSYEKL. The CDR3 runs 19 residues. The junction had 14 bases not matched to a gene; V was cut back by 0 bases and J by 6 bases. The CDR3 DNA is TGCGCCAGCAGCCAAGAGAGGTCGGCTAGCGGGGGGTATCGGGATACGCAGTATTTT. It translates to CASSQERSASGGYRDTQYF.

This clonotype was counted a single time. Mismatch with germline at one junction end may stem from a read error. Here the CDR3 reads CASSLGTRTGGNERFF. CDR3 bases: TGTGCCAGCAGCTTAGGGACCCGGACAGGGGGCAATGAGCGGTTCTTC. The rearrangement uses TRBV11-2 and TRBJ2-1; 11 bases align to TRBD1. CDR3 length: 16 residues. The germline gives CDR1 SGHAT, CDR2 FQNNGV.

The chain recombines TRBV12-3 or TRBV12-4 with TRBJ2-3, with D possibly TRBD2 on 6 matching bases. With 5 bases removed from V and 1 base from J, the gap between germline ends came to 13 bases. The CDR3 extends over 15 amino acids. The CDR3 spells CASSGTGLGTDTQYF. The CDR3 DNA reads TGTGCCAGCAGTGGGACGGGACTGGGCACAGATACGCAGTATTTT.

At least ten counts were recorded for this clonotype. The genes are TRBV4-1 and TRBJ2-5; possible D gene TRBD1, 6 bases. V gave up 6 bases and J gave up 2 bases, with 10 bases separating them. Germline V gives CDR1 MGHRA, CDR2 YSYEKL. The CDR3 contains 13 residues. The CDR3 DNA is TGCGCCAGCAGACAGGGTTTTCAAGAGACCCAGTACTTC. Amino acid sequence: CASRQGFQETQYF.

This clonotype turned up a few times. The junction and the germline gene differ at one end; a read error may be behind it. The chain couples TRBV19 to TRBJ1-1; 7 bases are shared with TRBD1. CDR1 LNHDA and CDR2 SQIVND come from the germline V gene (reference sequence). This CDR3 contains 16 residues. CDR3 sequence (DNA): TGTGTCAGTAGCCCCGCCGGGACAGCGATCAACACTGAAGCTTTCTTT. Translation gives CVSSPAGTAINTEAFF.

This clonotype was picked up a small number of times. The CDR3 region is CASFRDRWAANYGYTF. The CDR3 DNA is TGTGCCAGTTTTCGGGACAGGTGGGCTGCTAACTATGGCTACACCTTC. The rearrangement links TRBV12-3 or TRBV12-4 to TRBJ1-2; 8 nucleotides align to TRBD1. The length of the CDR3 is 16 residues. The V gene end was trimmed by 9 bases and the J gene end by 0 bases; junction bases not matched to a gene: 12.

V and J are TRBV7-6 and TRBJ2-7; D is unclear. The CDR3 runs to 14 residues. V lost 1 base to trimming and J lost 2 bases, with 9 bases between them. Germline V gene lookup returns CDR1 SGHVS and CDR2 FNYEAQ. The DNA for the CDR3 is TGTGCCAGCAGCTTAGGGACCAGGCCCTACGAGCAGTACTTC. This gives the protein CASSLGTRPYEQYF.